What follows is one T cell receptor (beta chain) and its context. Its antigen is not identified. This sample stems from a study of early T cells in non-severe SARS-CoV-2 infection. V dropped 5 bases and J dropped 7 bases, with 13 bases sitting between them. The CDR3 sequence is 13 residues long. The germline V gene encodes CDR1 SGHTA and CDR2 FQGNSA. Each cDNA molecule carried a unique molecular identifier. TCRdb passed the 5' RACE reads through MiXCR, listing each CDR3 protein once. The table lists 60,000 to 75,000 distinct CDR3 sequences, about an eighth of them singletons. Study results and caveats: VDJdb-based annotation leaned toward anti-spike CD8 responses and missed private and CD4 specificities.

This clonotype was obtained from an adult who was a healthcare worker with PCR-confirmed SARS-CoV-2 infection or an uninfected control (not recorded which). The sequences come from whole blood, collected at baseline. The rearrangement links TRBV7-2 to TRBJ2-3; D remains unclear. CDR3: CASSRPHTHTQYF. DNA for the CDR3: TGTGCCAGCAGCCGCCCCCACACTCATACGCAGTATTTT.